Presented here are 29 T cell receptor beta chains from one specimen sequenced in a study of blood T cell repertoires in COVID-19. The data were produced by immunoSEQ multiplex PCR, yet TCRdb's version contains in-frame clones alone and is incomplete. The sample yields nearly 400,000 clones, over 85% seen once. Material: PBMCs or T cells enriched from blood (not recorded which). Receptors originate from a woman aged 25-40 years who had recovered from COVID-19.

The chain combines TRBV24-1 with TRBJ2-7; TRBD1 aligns across 12 bases. The germline CDR1 and CDR2 sequences are KGHDR and SFDVKD. This CDR3 is built from 14 residues. J was trimmed by 5 bases and V by 9 bases; bases with no gene match: 7. This chain's CDR3 is CATLRDRGLNEQYF. The CDR3 DNA reads TGTGCCACCCTTCGGGACAGGGGGCTGAACGAGCAGTACTTC.

CDR3 sequence (DNA): TGTGCCAGCAGTTTCCACGGTTTCAATGAGCAGTTCTTC. Translation gives CASSFHGFNEQFF. The V call is TRBV12-3 or TRBV12-4, the J call TRBJ2-1; D is unresolved. CDR3 length: 13 amino acids. V lost 3 bases and J 6 bases, leaving 9 bases between the germline ends.

This rearrangement joins TRBV7-3 to TRBJ2-1, with D perhaps TRBD2 (5 bases). Per germline, CDR1 SGHTA and CDR2 FQGTGA. V dropped 5 bases and J dropped 2 bases, with 10 bases sitting between them. CDR3 size: 14 residues. The CDR3 region is CASSPGFTYNEQFF. The CDR3 nucleotides are TGTGCCAGCAGCCCGGGATTTACCTACAATGAGCAGTTCTTC.

In the case of this clone: Within the sample, other DNA sequences also encode this same CDR3. The chain employs TRBV9 and TRBJ2-5; no firm D call. Trimming took off 2 bases at V and 4 bases at J, with 9 bases between the two ends. Looked up from germline, CDR1 is SGDLS and CDR2 is YYNGEE. The CDR3 extends over 13 amino acids. CDR3 amino acids: CASSVSSRETQYF. In nucleotides, the CDR3 is TGTGCCAGCAGCGTTTCCAGTCGAGAGACCCAGTACTTC. The full variable domain, completed using reference TRBV9 and TRBJ2-5, is DSGVTQTPKHLITATGQRVTLRCSPRSGDLSVYWYQQSLDQGLQFLIQYYNGEERAKGNILERFSAQQFPDLHSELNLSSLELGDSALYFCASSVSSRETQYFGPGTRLLVL.

The chain carries TRBV28 and TRBJ1-2; D may be TRBD1 (6 bases). Germline V gives CDR1 MDHEN, CDR2 SYDVKM. The CDR3 spans 17 residues. Trimming took 3 bases from V and 2 from J, leaving 19 bases between them. For the CDR3, the DNA is TGTGCCAGCAGTTTTAATTGGGGGCAAGGGGACAACTATGGCTACACCTTC. It specifies CASSFNWGQGDNYGYTF.

The V gene is TRBV5-3, the J gene TRBJ2-5, with D perhaps matching TRBD1 (6 bases). TRBV5-3 is marked as an open reading frame, function uncertain. The CDR3 is 16 residues long. V was shortened by 0 bases and J by 4 bases, with 16 bases between the two germline ends. The CDR3 reads CARSLAGGPVGETQYF. The CDR3 DNA is TGTGCCAGAAGCTTGGCTGGGGGCCCGGTGGGAGAGACCCAGTACTTC.

The chain is built from TRBV5-1 and TRBJ1-2; D is perhaps TRBD1 (6 bases). The germline V gene has CDR1 SGHRS and CDR2 YFSETQ. The CDR3 is 15 amino acids. V was shortened by 4 bases and J by 3 bases, with 16 bases between the two germline ends. The CDR3 spells CASSLQQGAYYGYTF. In DNA, the CDR3 is TGCGCCAGCAGCCTACAACAGGGAGCATACTATGGCTACACCTTC.

Of note for this clone: The sample has other DNA sequences that encode this CDR3 too. The genes are TRBV24-1 and TRBJ2-1; 8 positions agree with TRBD2. CDR3 size: 14 residues. Germline-derived CDR1 and CDR2 are KGHDR and SFDVKD. Trimming at V came to 5 bases and at J to 4 bases, leaving 3 bases not matched to a gene. CDR3 sequence (DNA): TGTGCCACCAGTGGATTAGCGGGATACAATGAGCAGTTCTTC. Residues: CATSGLAGYNEQFF.

The chain couples TRBV27 to TRBJ1-5, with a tentative D call TRBD1 (6 bases). Trimming shortened V by 7 bases and J by 5 bases, and 12 bases separated the two germline ends. This CDR3 spans 13 amino acids. CDR1 and CDR2 (germline): MNHEY, SMNVEV (reference sequence). CDR3 sequence (DNA): TGTGCCAGCACCAACAGGGCAGATCAGCCCCAGCATTTT. Residues: CASTNRADQPQHF.

This CDR3 is CASSLDRDRAFF. The CDR3 DNA sequence: TGTGCCAGCAGCTTAGACAGGGACCGAGCTTTCTTT. V usage is TRBV7-8 and J usage is TRBJ1-1, with D possibly matching TRBD1 (6 bases). The CDR3 spans 12 residues. The germline V and J ends were trimmed by 1 base and 10 bases, with 10 bases remaining between them. Germline CDR1 SGHVS, CDR2 FQNEAQ.

The chain combines TRBV30 with TRBJ1-1; D remains ambiguous. Germline values: CDR1 GTSNPN, CDR2 SVGIG (reference sequence). This CDR3 is built from 14 residues. Between the trimmed V and J ends, which lost 0 bases and 0 bases, there was a span of 8 bases. The CDR3 sequence is CAWSVLVVNTEAFF. The DNA of the CDR3 is TGTGCCTGGAGTGTACTAGTGGTGAACACTGAAGCTTTCTTT.

This rearrangement joins TRBV7-9 to TRBJ1-6; 8 nucleotides align to TRBD1. The CDR3 is 17 residues long. V gave up 5 bases and J gave up 8 bases; unmatched junction bases: 14. Germline lookup yields CDR1 SEHNR and CDR2 FQNEAQ (reference sequence). CDR3 loop: CASSNNRGATSYSPLHF. The CDR3 region has the DNA TGTGCCAGCAGCAACAACAGGGGGGCTACCTCATATTCACCCCTCCACTTT.

The table lists this clone with a count of one. The rearrangement links TRBV15 to TRBJ1-2; possibly TRBD1 for D (6 bases). The V and J ends lost 0 bases and 7 bases respectively, with 12 bases between them. This CDR3 spans 14 amino acids. Germline CDR1 reads LNHNV; CDR2 reads YYDKDF (reference sequence). CDR3 in amino acids: CATSRDAQGRGYTF. Here the CDR3 DNA reads TGTGCCACCAGCAGAGACGCACAGGGTCGTGGCTACACCTTC.

This chain uses TRBV30 with TRBJ2-1, with D tentatively TRBD2 (6 bases). Deletions cut 4 bases from V and 3 bases from J, with 10 bases between. The CDR3 has 13 residues. Germline loops: CDR1 GTSNPN, CDR2 SVGIG (reference sequence). CDR3 in DNA: TGTGCCTGGACGGACTATGTCTACAATGAGCAGTTCTTC. Its translation is CAWTDYVYNEQFF.

The rearrangement links TRBV7-2 to TRBJ2-1; TRBD2 matches 10 bases. This CDR3 is built from 16 residues. Losses at the gene ends were 6 bases for V and 6 bases for J; bases not matched to a gene: 11. Germline CDR1 and CDR2: SGHTA and FQGNSA. CDR3 nucleotides: TGTGCCAGCAGACTCGGACTAGCGGCCAACTTCAATGAGCAGTTCTTC. This sequence encodes CASRLGLAANFNEQFF.

V is TRBV5-4 and J is TRBJ1-1; D perhaps matches TRBD1 (6 bases). Trimming took 2 bases from V and 6 from J, leaving 20 bases between them. Germline CDR1 SGHNT, CDR2 YYREEE (reference sequence). The CDR3 loop spans 16 amino acids. DNA for the CDR3: TGTGCCAGCAGCTTTGGGGGCGAACGCATCGGCCCTGAAGCTTTCTTT. Its protein is CASSFGGERIGPEAFF. Complete variable domain (other parts from reference TRBV5-4 and TRBJ1-1): ETGVTQSPTHLIKTRGQQVTLRCSSQSGHNTVSWYQQALGQGPQFIFQYYREEENGRGNFPPRFSGLQFPNYSSELNVNALELDDSALYLCASSFGGERIGPEAFFGQGTRLTVV.

This chain connects TRBV9 to TRBJ2-7, with TRBD2 matching 8 bases. With V trimmed by 0 bases and J by 3 bases, 14 bases remained unmatched. CDR1 is SGDLS and CDR2 is YYNGEE in the germline V gene. This CDR3 comprises 18 residues. The CDR3 coding sequence is TGTGCCAGCAGCGTAGAAAGTAGTAGCGGGGATCTCTTCTACGAGCAGTACTTC. This codes for CASSVESSSGDLFYEQYF.

V is TRBV28 and J is TRBJ1-1; 8 positions match TRBD1. This CDR3 spans 19 amino acids. V dropped 1 base and J dropped 1; count of bases not matched to a gene: 14. Germline CDR1 reads MDHEN; CDR2 reads SYDVKM. CDR3 in DNA: TGTGCCAGCAGTTTATCACAACGGATAAACAGGGGGAGGAACACTGAAGCTTTCTTT. It encodes CASSLSQRINRGRNTEAFF.

This sequence joins TRBV9 and TRBJ2-5, with TRBD1 identical over 9 bases. V lost 2 bases and J lost 5; bases outside the gene matches: 13. This CDR3 spans 17 amino acids. Germline V gene sequence: CDR1 SGDLS, CDR2 YYNGEE. Here the CDR3 DNA reads TGTGCCAGCAGCGTCGGGACAGGGCCCCTCGTGAGGGAGACCCAGTACTTC. Translation gives CASSVGTGPLVRETQYF.

The chain joins TRBV6-5 to TRBJ1-2, with 7 positions matching TRBD1. Germline assignment: CDR1 MNHEY and CDR2 SVGAGI. J lost 5 bases, V lost 5 bases, and 8 bases had no gene match. The CDR3 is made up of 14 amino acids. The CDR3 protein is CASSQTGAGYGYTF. The CDR3, as DNA: TGTGCCAGCAGTCAAACAGGGGCGGGGTATGGCTACACCTTC.

This rearrangement joins TRBV18 to TRBJ1-1, with D possibly TRBD1 on 6 matching bases. Germline loops: CDR1 KGHSH, CDR2 LQKENI. CDR3 length: 14 amino acids. Deletions cut 3 bases from V and 4 bases from J, with 12 bases between. The CDR3 protein is CASSPTRGGTEAFF. CDR3 bases: TGTGCCAGCTCACCGACCCGAGGGGGCACTGAAGCTTTCTTT. Drawing the rest from reference TRBV18 and TRBJ1-1, the complete variable domain is NAGVMQNPRHLVRRRGQEARLRCSPMKGHSHVYWYRQLPEEGLKFMVYLQKENIIDESGMPKERFSAEFPKEGPSILRIQQVVRGDSAAYFCASSPTRGGTEAFFGQGTRLTVV.

The chain employs TRBV9 and TRBJ2-1, with 12 bases matching TRBD2. This CDR3 region has 17 residues. CDR1 is SGDLS and CDR2 is YYNGEE in the germline V gene. Trimming took 4 bases from V and 8 from J; bases not matched to a gene: 13. The CDR3: CASSFRLAGGPNHEQFF. The CDR3 DNA is TGTGCCAGCAGCTTCCGTCTAGCGGGGGGGCCGAACCATGAGCAGTTCTTC.

The chain combines TRBV18 with TRBJ2-3; D might be TRBD1 (5 bases). This CDR3 has 14 amino acids. CDR1 and CDR2 from the germline V gene are KGHSH and LQKENI. V shed 1 base and J shed 3 bases, with 8 bases lying between them. DNA of the CDR3: TGTGCCAGCTCACCACAGGGGTCGACAGATACGCAGTATTTT. This sequence encodes CASSPQGSTDTQYF.

This chain uses TRBV5-1 with TRBJ2-7; 14 nucleotides agree with TRBD2. J lost 2 bases, V lost 5 bases, and 6 bases had no gene match. CDR1 is SGHRS and CDR2 is YFSETQ in the germline V gene. The CDR3 runs 16 residues. The CDR3 protein is CASRTGLAGATYEQYF. In nucleotides, the CDR3 is TGCGCCAGCAGAACGGGACTAGCGGGGGCAACCTACGAGCAGTACTTC.

The chain carries TRBV6-4 and TRBJ1-2; 7 positions agree with TRBD1. Germline CDR1 and CDR2: MRHNA and SNTAGT. CDR3 length: 13 residues. Unmatched junction bases numbered 3, after V lost 6 bases and J lost 2 bases. CDR3 in amino acids: CASSPTGNYGYTF. The CDR3 DNA reads TGTGCCAGCAGCCCGACAGGGAACTATGGCTACACCTTC.

The chain joins TRBV5-1 to TRBJ2-2, with TRBD2 matching 11 bases. CDR3 length: 18 amino acids. V was clipped by 0 bases and J by 1 base; unmatched bases: 5. The germline V gene encodes CDR1 SGHRS and CDR2 YFSETQ. CDR3 loop: CASSLDLAGGWNTGELFF. The CDR3 coding sequence is TGCGCCAGCAGCTTGGATCTAGCGGGAGGTTGGAACACCGGGGAGCTGTTTTTT.

This rearrangement joins TRBV6-2 or TRBV6-3 to TRBJ2-2, with 14 bases identical to TRBD2. Germline V gives CDR1 MNHEY, CDR2 SVGEGT. The CDR3 consists of 19 residues. V dropped 4 bases and J dropped 1; count of bases not matched to a gene: 8. The CDR3 sequence is CASSWGPGLAGENTGELFF. CDR3 sequence (DNA): TGTGCCAGCAGTTGGGGCCCGGGACTAGCGGGGGAGAACACCGGGGAGCTGTTTTTT.

This chain joins TRBV5-1 and TRBJ2-5; 8 bases are a match to TRBD2. J lost 2 bases, V lost 0 bases, and 12 bases had no gene match. The CDR3 contains 18 residues. CDR1 and CDR2 (germline): SGHRS, YFSETQ. The CDR3 region has the DNA TGCGCCAGCAGCTTGGGTAGCGGGGATAGACTCGGTCAAGAGACCCAGTACTTC. It encodes CASSLGSGDRLGQETQYF.

This chain joins TRBV7-6 and TRBJ2-1, with 11 bases fitting TRBD2. CDR1 SGHVS and CDR2 FNYEAQ come from the germline V gene. There are 17 residues in the CDR3. After removal of 4 bases from V and 3 bases from J, the junction contained 8 bases not matched to a gene. CDR3: CASSSDLSGGGYNEQFF. CDR3 bases: TGTGCCAGCAGCTCCGACCTTAGCGGGGGGGGCTACAATGAGCAGTTCTTC.